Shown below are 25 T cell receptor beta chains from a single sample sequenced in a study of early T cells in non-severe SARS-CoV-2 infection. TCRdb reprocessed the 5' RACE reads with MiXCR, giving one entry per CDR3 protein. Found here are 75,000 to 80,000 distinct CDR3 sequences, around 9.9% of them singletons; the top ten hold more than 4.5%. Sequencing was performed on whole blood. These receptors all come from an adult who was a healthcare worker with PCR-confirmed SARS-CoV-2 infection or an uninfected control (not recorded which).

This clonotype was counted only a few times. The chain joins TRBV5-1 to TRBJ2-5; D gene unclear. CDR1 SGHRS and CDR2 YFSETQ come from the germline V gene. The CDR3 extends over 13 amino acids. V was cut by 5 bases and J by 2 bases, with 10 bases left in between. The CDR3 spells CASRGQTQETQYF. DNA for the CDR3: TGCGCCAGCAGAGGTCAGACGCAAGAGACCCAGTACTTC.

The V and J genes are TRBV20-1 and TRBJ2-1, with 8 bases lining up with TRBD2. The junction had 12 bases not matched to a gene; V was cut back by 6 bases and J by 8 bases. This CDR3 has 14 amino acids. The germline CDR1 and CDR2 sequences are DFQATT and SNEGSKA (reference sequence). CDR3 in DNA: TGCAGTGCCGGGGGGGCAGGCTCAACGGATGAGCAGTTCTTC. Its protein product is CSAGGAGSTDEQFF.

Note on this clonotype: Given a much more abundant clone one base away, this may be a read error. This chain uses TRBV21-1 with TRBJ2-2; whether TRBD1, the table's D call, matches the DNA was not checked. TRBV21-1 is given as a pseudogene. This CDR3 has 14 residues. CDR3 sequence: CASRGQARTGEPFF. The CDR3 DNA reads TGTGCCAGCAGGGGACAGGCAAGGACCGGGGAGCCGTTTTTT.

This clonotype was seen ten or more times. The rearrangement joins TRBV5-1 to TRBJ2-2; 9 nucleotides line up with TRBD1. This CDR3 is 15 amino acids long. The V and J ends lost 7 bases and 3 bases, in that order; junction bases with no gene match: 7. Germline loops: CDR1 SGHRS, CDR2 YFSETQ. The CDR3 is CASHMGQGYTGELFF. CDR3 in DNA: TGCGCCAGCCACATGGGACAGGGATACACCGGGGAGCTGTTTTTT.

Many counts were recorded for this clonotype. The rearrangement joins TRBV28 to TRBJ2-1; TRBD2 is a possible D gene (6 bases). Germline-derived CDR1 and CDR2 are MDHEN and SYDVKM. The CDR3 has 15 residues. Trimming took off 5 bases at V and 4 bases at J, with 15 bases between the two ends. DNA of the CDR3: TGTGCCAGCAGTCAACCCGCCGGGACTTACAATGAGCAGTTCTTC. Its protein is CASSQPAGTYNEQFF.

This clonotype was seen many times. The CDR3 loop reads CSVAPRGDVWTEAFF. The CDR3 bases are TGCAGTGTTGCGCCCCGGGGGGATGTTTGGACTGAAGCTTTCTTT. This chain links TRBV20-1 with TRBJ1-1, with D perhaps matching TRBD1 (5 bases). From germline, CDR1 is DFQATT and CDR2 SNEGSKA (reference sequence). The V end was cut by 7 bases, the J end by 5 bases, with 23 bases between. The CDR3 sequence is 15 residues long.

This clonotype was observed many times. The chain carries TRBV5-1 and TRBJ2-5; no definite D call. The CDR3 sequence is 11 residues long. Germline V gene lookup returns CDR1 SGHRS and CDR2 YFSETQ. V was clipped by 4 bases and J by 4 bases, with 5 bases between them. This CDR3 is CASSKRETQYF. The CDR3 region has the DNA TGCGCCAGCAGCAAAAGAGAGACCCAGTACTTC.

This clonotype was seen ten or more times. DNA for the CDR3: TGTGCCAGCAGCCAAGGATCAGGGACGTTGGGCTACACCTTC. This encodes CASSQGSGTLGYTF. This sequence joins TRBV14 and TRBJ1-2; possible D gene TRBD1, 5 bases. CDR1 SGHDN and CDR2 FVKESK come from the germline V gene. Trimming removed 1 base from V and 8 bases from J, with 14 bases in between. The CDR3 has 14 amino acids. Drawing the rest from reference TRBV14 and TRBJ1-2, the complete variable domain is EAGVTQFPSHSVIEKGQTVTLRCDPISGHDNLYWYRRVMGKEIKFLLHFVKESKQDESGMPNNRFLAERTGGTYSTLKVQPAELEDSGVYFCASSQGSGTLGYTFGSGTRLTVV.

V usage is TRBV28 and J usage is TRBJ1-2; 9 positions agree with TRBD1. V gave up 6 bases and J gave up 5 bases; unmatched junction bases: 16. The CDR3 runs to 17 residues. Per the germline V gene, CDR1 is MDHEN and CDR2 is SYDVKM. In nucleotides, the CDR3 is TGTGCCAGCAGCGACACCCTGCAACAGGGGGCGAGTTATGGCTACACCTTC. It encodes CASSDTLQQGASYGYTF.

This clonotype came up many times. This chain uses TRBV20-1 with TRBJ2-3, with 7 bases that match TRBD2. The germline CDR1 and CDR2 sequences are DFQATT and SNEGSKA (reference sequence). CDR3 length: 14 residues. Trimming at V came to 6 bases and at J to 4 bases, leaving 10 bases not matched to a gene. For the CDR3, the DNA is TGCAGTGCCCCGATTTTTGCGGGAGCAGATACGCAGTATTTT. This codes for CSAPIFAGADTQYF.

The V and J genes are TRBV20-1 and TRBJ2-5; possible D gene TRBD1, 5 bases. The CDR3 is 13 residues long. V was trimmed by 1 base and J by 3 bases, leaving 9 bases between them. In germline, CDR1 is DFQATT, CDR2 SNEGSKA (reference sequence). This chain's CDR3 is CSARGGQKETQYF. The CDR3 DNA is TGCAGTGCTAGAGGGGGCCAGAAAGAGACCCAGTACTTC.

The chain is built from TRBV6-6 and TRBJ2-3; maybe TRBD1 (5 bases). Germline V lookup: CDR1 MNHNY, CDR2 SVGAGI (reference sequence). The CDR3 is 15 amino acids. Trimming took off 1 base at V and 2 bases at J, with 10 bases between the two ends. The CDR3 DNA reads TGTGCCAGCAGTTACTGGGGCAGGCACACAGATACGCAGTATTTT. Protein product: CASSYWGRHTDTQYF.

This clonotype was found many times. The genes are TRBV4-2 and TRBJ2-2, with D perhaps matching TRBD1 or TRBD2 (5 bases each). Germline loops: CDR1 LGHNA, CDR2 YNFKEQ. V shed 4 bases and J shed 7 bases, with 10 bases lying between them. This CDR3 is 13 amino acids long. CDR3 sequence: CASSLLGVGELFF. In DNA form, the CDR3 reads TGTGCCAGCAGCCTGTTGGGGGTCGGGGAGCTGTTTTTT.

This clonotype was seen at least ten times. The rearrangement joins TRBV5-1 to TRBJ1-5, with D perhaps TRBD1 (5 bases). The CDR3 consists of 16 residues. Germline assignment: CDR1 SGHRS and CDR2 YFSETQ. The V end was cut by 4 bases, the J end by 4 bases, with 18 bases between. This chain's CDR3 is CASSPGLNPQNQPQHF. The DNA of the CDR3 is TGCGCCAGCAGCCCGGGACTAAACCCCCAAAATCAGCCCCAGCATTTT. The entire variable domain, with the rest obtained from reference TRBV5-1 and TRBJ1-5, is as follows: KAGVTQTPRYLIKTRGQQVTLSCSPISGHRSVSWYQQTPGQGLQFLFEYFSETQRNKGNFPGRFSGRQFSNSRSEMNVSTLELGDSALYLCASSPGLNPQNQPQHFGDGTRLSIL.

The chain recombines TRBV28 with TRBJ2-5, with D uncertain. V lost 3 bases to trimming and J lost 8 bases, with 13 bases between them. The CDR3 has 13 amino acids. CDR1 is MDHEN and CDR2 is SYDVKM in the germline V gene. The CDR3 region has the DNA TGTGCCAGCAGTTTTGCGCCCAAAGGAACCCAGTACTTC. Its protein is CASSFAPKGTQYF. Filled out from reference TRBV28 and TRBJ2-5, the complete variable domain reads DVKVTQSSRYLVKRTGEKVFLECVQDMDHENMFWYRQDPGLGLRLIYFSYDVKMKEKGDIPEGYSVSREKKERFSLILESASTNQTSMYLCASSFAPKGTQYFGPGTRLLVL.

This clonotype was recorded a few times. CDR3 sequence (DNA): TGCAGCGTTTATGGAGGAGAGGGGACCTACGAGCAGTACTTC. Its translation is CSVYGGEGTYEQYF. The chain employs TRBV29-1 and TRBJ2-7; D possibly uses TRBD1 or TRBD2 (5 bases each). V was shortened by 5 bases and J by 2 bases, with 16 bases between the two germline ends. Germline V lookup: CDR1 SQVTM, CDR2 ANQGSEA. The CDR3 is 14 amino acids.

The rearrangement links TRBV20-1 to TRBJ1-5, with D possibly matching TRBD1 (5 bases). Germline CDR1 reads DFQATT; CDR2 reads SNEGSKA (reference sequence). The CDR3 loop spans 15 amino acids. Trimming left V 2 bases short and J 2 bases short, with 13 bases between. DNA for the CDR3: TGCAGTGCTAGATCAGCCGGAGGGGGCAATCAGCCCCAGCATTTT. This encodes CSARSAGGGNQPQHF.

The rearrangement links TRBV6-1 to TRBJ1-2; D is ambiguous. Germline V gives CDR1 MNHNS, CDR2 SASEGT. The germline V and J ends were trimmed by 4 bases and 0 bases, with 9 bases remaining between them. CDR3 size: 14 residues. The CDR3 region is CASSAGLSNYGYTF. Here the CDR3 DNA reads TGTGCCAGCAGTGCAGGACTATCTAACTATGGCTACACCTTC.

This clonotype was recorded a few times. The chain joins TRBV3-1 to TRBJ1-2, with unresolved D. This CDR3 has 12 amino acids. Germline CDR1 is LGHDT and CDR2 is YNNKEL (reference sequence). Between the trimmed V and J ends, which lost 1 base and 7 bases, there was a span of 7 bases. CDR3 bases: TGTGCCAGCAGCCAAGTCGGTTCTGGCTACACCTTC. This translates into CASSQVGSGYTF. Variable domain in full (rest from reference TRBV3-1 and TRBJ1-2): DTAVSQTPKYLVTQMGNDKSIKCEQNLGHDTMYWYKQDSKKFLKIMFSYNNKELIINETVPNRFSPKSPDKAHLNLHINSLELGDSAVYFCASSQVGSGYTFGSGTRLTVV.

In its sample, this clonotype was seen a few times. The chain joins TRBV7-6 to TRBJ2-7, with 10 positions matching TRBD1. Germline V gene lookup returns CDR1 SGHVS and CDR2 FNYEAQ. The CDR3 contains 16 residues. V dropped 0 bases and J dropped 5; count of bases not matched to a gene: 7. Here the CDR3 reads CASSLAPGTGVNEQYF. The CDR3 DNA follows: TGTGCCAGCAGCTTAGCGCCTGGGACAGGGGTCAACGAGCAGTACTTC.

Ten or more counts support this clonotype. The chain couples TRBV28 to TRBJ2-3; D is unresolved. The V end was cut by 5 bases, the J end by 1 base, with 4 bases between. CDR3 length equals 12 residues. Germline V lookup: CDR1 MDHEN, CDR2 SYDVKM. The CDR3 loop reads CASSGGTDTQYF. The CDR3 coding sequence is TGTGCCAGCAGTGGAGGCACAGATACGCAGTATTTT. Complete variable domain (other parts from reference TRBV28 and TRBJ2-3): DVKVTQSSRYLVKRTGEKVFLECVQDMDHENMFWYRQDPGLGLRLIYFSYDVKMKEKGDIPEGYSVSREKKERFSLILESASTNQTSMYLCASSGGTDTQYFGPGTRLTVL.

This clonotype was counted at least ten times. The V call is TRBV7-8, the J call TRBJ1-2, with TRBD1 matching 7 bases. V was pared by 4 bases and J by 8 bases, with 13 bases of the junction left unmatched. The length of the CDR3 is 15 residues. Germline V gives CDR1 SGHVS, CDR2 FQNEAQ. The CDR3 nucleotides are TGTGCCAGCAGCTCCCCGCACAGGGGAGGACAAGGCTACACCTTC. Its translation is CASSSPHRGGQGYTF.

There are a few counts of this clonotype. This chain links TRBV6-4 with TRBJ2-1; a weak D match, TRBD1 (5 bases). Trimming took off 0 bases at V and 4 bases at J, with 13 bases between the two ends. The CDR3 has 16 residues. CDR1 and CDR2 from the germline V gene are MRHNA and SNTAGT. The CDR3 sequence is CASSDSGQGDYNEQFF. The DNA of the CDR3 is TGTGCCAGCAGTGACTCGGGGCAGGGCGATTACAATGAGCAGTTCTTC.

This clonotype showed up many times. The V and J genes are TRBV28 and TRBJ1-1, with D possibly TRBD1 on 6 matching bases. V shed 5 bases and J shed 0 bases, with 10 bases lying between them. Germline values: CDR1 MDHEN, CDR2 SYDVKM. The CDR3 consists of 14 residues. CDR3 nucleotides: TGTGCCAGCAGTCGGGACACACTGAACACTGAAGCTTTCTTT. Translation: CASSRDTLNTEAFF.

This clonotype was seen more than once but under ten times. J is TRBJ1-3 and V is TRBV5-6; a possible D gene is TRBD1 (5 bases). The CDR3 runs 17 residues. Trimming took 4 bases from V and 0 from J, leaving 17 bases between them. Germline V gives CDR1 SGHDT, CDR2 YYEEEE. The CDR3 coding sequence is TGTGCCAGCAGCCCCCGGGGCAGCTGGGTCTCTGGAAACACCATATATTTT. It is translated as CASSPRGSWVSGNTIYF.